Below, one T cell receptor beta chain is given with its context. Its antigen is undetermined. This specimen belongs to a study of T-cell reconstitution after alpha-beta-depleted transplantation in children. Unique molecular identifiers tagged the TCRbeta library. From the PCR reads, TCRdb called clonotypes with MiXCR, one entry per CDR3 protein. Of 500,000 to 650,000 distinct CDR3 sequences listed, about 10% are singletons. Study observations and caveats: T-cell counts and diversity at one year post-transplant came mainly from newly produced T cells.

There are 11 residues in the CDR3. The germline V gene has CDR1 LNHDA and CDR2 SQIVND (reference sequence). V lost 8 bases to trimming and J lost 2 bases, with 3 bases between them. The gene calls are TRBV19 and TRBJ2-2; D remains unclear. The sample consisted of PBMCs, mostly from graft donor cells, taken 180 days after TCRalphabeta/CD19-depleted stem cell transplant. The clonotype comes from a female patient aged 2-9 years who had a stem cell transplant for aplastic anemia, so the T cells may come from the graft donor. The CDR3: CASVNTGELFF. CDR3 in DNA: TGTGCCAGTGTAAACACCGGGGAGCTGTTTTTT. Combining the CDR3 with reference TRBV19 and TRBJ2-2 gives the whole variable domain DGGITQSPKYLFRKEGQNVTLSCEQNLNHDAMYWYRQDPGQGLRLIYYSQIVNDFQKGDIAEGYSVSREKKESFPLTVTSAQKNPTAFYLCASVNTGELFFGEGSRLTVL.